Listed below are T cell receptor beta chains from one sample, sequenced in a study of regulatory T cells in long-lasting Graves disease. Using its own MiXCR run on the multiplex PCR reads, TCRdb lists one record per CDR3 protein. In the table there are some 240,000 distinct CDR3 sequences, around 20% of which are singletons. These sequences were also reported in another study, on T cells in Graves' hyperthyroidism and ophthalmopathy.

Specimen: peripheral blood mononuclear cells (PBMCs), collected at new diagnosis, from a patient treated with antithyroid drugs. All receptors come from a woman aged 30 to 39 with Graves disease. CDR3s include the opening cysteine and the closing phenylalanine or tryptophan. The order of the fields is D gene, clone size, J gene, V gene, CDR3 DNA, CDR3 protein. A D gene is named only where the DNA matches it firmly. Only some rows state a clone size, as once, few, many or a class for expanded clones.

-	many	TRBJ2-3	TRBV28	TGTGCCAGCAAGGGGGGAACGCAGTATTTT	CASKGGTQYF
TRBD1	many	TRBJ1-2	TRBV28	TGTGCCAGCAGTTTACCGACAGGGCAAGCTAACTATGGCTACACCTTC	CASSLPTGQANYGYTF
-	many	TRBJ1-4	TRBV20-1	TGCAGTGTTCCCCGCGGCCAGGAAAAACTGTTTTTT	CSVPRGQEKLFF
TRBD1	many	TRBJ2-5	TRBV24-1	TGTGCCACCAGTGACAACCTAGGACAGGGGGGCTTCGAGACCCAGTACTTC	CATSDNLGQGGFETQYF
-	many	TRBJ1-5	TRBV4-1	TGCGCCAGCAGCCATTCCCCGGGGGACTGGCCCCAGCATTTT	CASSHSPGDWPQHF
-	many	TRBJ2-3	TRBV6-5	TGTGCCAGCAGTTACTCGACGGGTAGCACAGATACGCAGTATTTT	CASSYSTGSTDTQYF
TRBD1	many	TRBJ1-5	TRBV13	TGTGCCAGCAGCTTAAGGCGACAGGGTAGCAATCAGCCCCAGCATTTT	CASSLRRQGSNQPQHF
TRBD2	many	TRBJ2-3	TRBV11-2	TGTGCCAGCAGCTCGACTAGCGGGAGGTATGCAGATACGCAGTATTTT	CASSSTSGRYADTQYF
-	-	TRBJ2-2	TRBV2	TGTGCCAGCAGGGGGCGCGAGGGCAGCACCGGGGAGCTGTTTTTT	CASRGREGSTGELFF
TRBD2	many	TRBJ2-5	TRBV6-5	TGTGCCAGCAGTTACTCATGGCGCGGGAGTCGCCAAGAGACCCAGTACTTC	CASSYSWRGSRQETQYF
-	few	TRBJ1-2	TRBV12-3/TRBV12-4	TGTGCCGGCAGTTATACCTATGGCTACACCTTC	CAGSYTYGYTF
TRBD1	many	TRBJ2-1	TRBV19	TGTGCCAGTAGTAATGGACAGGCCTACAATGAGCAGTTCTTC	CASSNGQAYNEQFF
TRBD2	-	TRBJ2-3	TRBV28	TGTGCCGGGACTAGCGGGGCAACAGATACGCAGTATTTT	CAGTSGATDTQYF
-	many	TRBJ2-1	TRBV3-1	TGTGCCAGCAGCCGGGACCAAGGATTCGGCAATGAGCAGTTCTTC	CASSRDQGFGNEQFF
TRBD1	-	TRBJ2-2	TRBV7-9	TGTGCCAGCAGCTCTTATCCCGGGACAGGGAACACCGGGGAGCTGTTTTTT	CASSSYPGTGNTGELFF
-	many	TRBJ2-3	TRBV6-1	TGTGCCAGCAGTGAAGCAGGGTCGGGGCAGTATTTT	CASSEAGSGQYF
TRBD1	many	TRBJ1-2	TRBV6-1	TGTGCCAGCAGTGAATCCGGGACAGGGGGCTATGGCTACACCTTC	CASSESGTGGYGYTF
TRBD1	-	TRBJ1-6	TRBV5-1	TGCGCCAGCAGCGTGGGACAGGGGGAAAGGTCACCCCTCCACTTT	CASSVGQGERSPLHF
-	many	TRBJ1-1	TRBV19	TGTGCCAGTAGTATTCGACTGGGGATGACTGAGGAAGCTTTCTTT	CASSIRLGMTEEAFF
-	-	TRBJ2-7	TRBV6-1	TGTGCCAGCACAATCGGAGGAGCTGGCGAGCAGTACTTC	CASTIGGAGEQYF
TRBD1	many	TRBJ1-5	TRBV18	TGTGCCAGCCGAACGACAGGGGTGGGGGATCAGCCCCAGCATTTT	CASRTTGVGDQPQHF
TRBD1	-	TRBJ1-5	TRBV9	TGTGCCAGCAGCTTTACCGGGACAGTTAATCAGCCCCAGCATTTT	CASSFTGTVNQPQHF
-	many	TRBJ1-1	TRBV2	TGTGCCAGCAGTAGGGGAGGAGCTTTCTTT	CASSRGGAFF
-	few	TRBJ2-5	TRBV5-5	TGTGCCAGCAGCCTCCAGAGCCAAGAGACCCAGTACTTC	CASSLQSQETQYF
-	many	TRBJ1-1	TRBV12-3/TRBV12-4	TGTGCCAGCAGCTTAACTCCGAACACTGAAGCTTTCTTT	CASSLTPNTEAFF
-	many	TRBJ1-4	TRBV6-1	TGTGCCAGCAGTGAAGCAGGGCTCACCGCGGATGAAAAACTGTTTTTT	CASSEAGLTADEKLFF
-	many	TRBJ2-1	TRBV20-1	TGCAGTGCTAGAACGGGCCTTAGCTCCTACAATGAGCAGTTCTTC	CSARTGLSSYNEQFF
TRBD2	many	TRBJ2-3	TRBV19	TGTGCCAGCACTAGCGGGGGCACAGATACGCAGTATTTT	CASTSGGTDTQYF
-	many	TRBJ2-5	TRBV9	TGTGCCAGCAGCTCCCGGGTTGGGGAGACCCAGTACTTC	CASSSRVGETQYF
-	-	TRBJ1-6	TRBV5-1	TGCGCCAGCAGGACAGTCTCCTATAATTCACCCCTCCACTTT	CASRTVSYNSPLHF
-	many	TRBJ1-4	TRBV12-3/TRBV12-4	TGTGCCAGCAGCATCAAACGGCCCGGGTATGAAAAACTGTTTTTT	CASSIKRPGYEKLFF
-	many	TRBJ2-1	TRBV30	TGTGCCCTCTCCCCGCGCAGTGAGCAGTTCTTC	CALSPRSEQFF
-	many	TRBJ1-2	TRBV20-1	TGCAGTGCTAGAGGAGTAGGGGAATCTTATGGCTACACCTTC	CSARGVGESYGYTF
-	many	TRBJ2-7	TRBV20-1	TGCAGTGCCCCAAGCGCGGACTACGAGCAGTACTTC	CSAPSADYEQYF
-	many	TRBJ1-1	TRBV13	TGTGCCAGCAGCCGTTCTCCACAGAACACTGAAGCTTTCTTT	CASSRSPQNTEAFF
-	-	TRBJ2-7	TRBV19	TGTGCCAGTAGCAACACGGGACTGAGGGAGCAGTACTTC	CASSNTGLREQYF